This record concerns one T cell receptor (beta chain) sequence. These data belong to a study of blood T cell repertoires in COVID-19. Study background: COVID-19 samples collected from the United States, Italy and Spain covered acute and convalescent phases. The analysed material was cDNA or gDNA that came from T cells, B-cell-depleted T cells, or PBMCs.

The CDR3 has 15 amino acids. Trimming removed 3 bases at V and 5 bases at J, with 11 bases between. Germline V gene lookup returns CDR1 ENHRY and CDR2 SYGVKD. In the original processing: Nucleated cell counts were estimated from reference gene primer amplification. Here immunoSEQ multiplex PCR was the method, and the copy in TCRdb shows in-frame clones only, minus some. Clone size and the V and J calls come from that table; the DNA yielded D and trimming. This table has fewer than 200,000 clones, roughly 90% appearing once. J is TRBJ1-6 and V is TRBV10-3; no clear D gene. Sample: peripheral blood. The clonotype was recovered from a man aged 50-60 years with acute or convalescent COVID-19. CDR3 residues: CAISEAGGNNSPLHF. The CDR3 DNA is TGTGCCATCAGTGAAGCGGGAGGTAATAATTCACCCCTCCACTTT.